This T cell receptor beta chain was identified in a study of blood T cell repertoires in COVID-19. Study context: From the United States, Italy and Spain came samples of acute and convalescent COVID-19. PBMCs, B-cell-depleted T cells, or T cells provided the cDNA or gDNA that made up the material.

As processed by the authors: Estimation of nucleated cell counts was performed using reference gene primer amplification. Some clones are missing from TCRdb's copy, which holds only in-frame ones; the method was immunoSEQ multiplex PCR. The DNA was the basis for D and trimming; V, J and clone size are from that table. The sample carries about 190,000 clones, about nine tenths recorded once. A single count supports this clone. This receptor was obtained from a man between 65 and 85 years old with active or convalescent COVID-19. The specimen sequenced was peripheral blood.

CDR3 amino acids: CASSDGRGGYGYTF. In DNA form, the CDR3 reads TGTGCCAGCAGTGATGGGAGGGGGGGCTATGGCTACACCTTC. The chain couples TRBV2 to TRBJ1-2, with a weak D call TRBD1 (6 bases). V was clipped by 3 bases and J by 4 bases, with 12 bases between them. Germline V gene data show CDR1 as SNHLY and CDR2 as FYNNEI. The CDR3 consists of 14 residues.